These 32 T cell receptor beta chains were all obtained from the same sample, sequenced in a study of graft-versus-host responses after intestinal transplantation (dated by TCRdb to about 2021). Libraries came from the immunoSEQ multiplex PCR assay. What TCRdb holds here is the immuneACCESS table cut down to in-frame rearrangements. Part of the clones is not present; checked against another copy, under half of the missing clones reflect an unresolved V gene, and the others are unexplained. The sample table contains some 7,100 clones; only one count was recorded for roughly 97% of them. The biggest ten clones account for over 0.2% of the sample. The sequenced sample was PBMCs, obtained 23 days after intestinal transplant. Receptors originate from a human patient who received an intestinal transplant, so some T cells may come from the graft donor.

This chain connects TRBV21-1 to TRBJ1-1. TRBV21-1 is designated a pseudogene. There are 8 residues in the CDR3. The CDR3, as DNA: TGTGCCAGCAGCAAGGATGTCTTT. This codes for CASSKDVF.

The V call is TRBV5-1, the J call TRBJ2-7, with TRBD1 identical over 9 bases. CDR3 length equals 14 residues. V lost 2 bases and J lost 1; bases outside the gene matches: 1. Germline lookup yields CDR1 SGHRS and CDR2 YFSETQ. Written as DNA, the CDR3 is TGCGCCAGCAGCTTCGGGACAGGGTCCTACGAGCAGTACTTC. It specifies CASSFGTGSYEQYF.

The gene calls are TRBV7-9 and TRBJ1-1; D is unclear. The CDR3 runs to 16 residues. Germline loops: CDR1 SEHNR, CDR2 FQNEAQ (reference sequence). V gave up 1 base and J gave up 0 bases, with 12 bases separating them. CDR3 in amino acids: CASSLVRTTLNTEAFF. Written as DNA, the CDR3 is TGTGCCAGCAGCTTAGTAAGGACGACCCTGAACACTGAAGCTTTCTTT.

This clone was detected once. V usage is TRBV19 and J usage is TRBJ2-1; D unresolved. The germline gives CDR1 LNHDA, CDR2 SQIVND (reference sequence). V dropped 1 base and J dropped 3 bases, with 16 bases sitting between them. CDR3 length equals 17 residues. DNA for the CDR3: TGTGCCAGTAGTATAGCGTTAGGTTCGGCCCTCTACAATGAGCAGTTCTTC. Its protein product is CASSIALGSALYNEQFF.

This clone was counted a few times. The chain has TRBV5-1 and TRBJ2-7; the D gene is possibly TRBD1 (6 bases). V was trimmed by 4 bases and J by 7 bases, leaving 15 bases between them. Germline CDR1 is SGHRS and CDR2 is YFSETQ. The CDR3 consists of 13 residues. In DNA form, the CDR3 reads TGCGCCAGCAGCGATCCGGGACACCCAGAGCAGTACTTC. Protein: CASSDPGHPEQYF.

V is TRBV28 and J is TRBJ2-3, with TRBD2 matching over 10 bases. Trimming took 9 bases from V and 4 from J; bases not matched to a gene: 7. Germline V gene lookup returns CDR1 MDHEN and CDR2 SYDVKM. This CDR3 has 14 amino acids. The CDR3: CASSGLARPDTQYF. CDR3 DNA: TGTGCCAGTTCGGGACTAGCGAGACCAGATACGCAGTATTTT.

The rearrangement uses TRBV4-1 and TRBJ2-2; D might be TRBD2 (6 bases). This CDR3 spans 16 amino acids. The germline V and J ends were trimmed by 0 bases and 8 bases, with 16 bases remaining between them. The germline V gene encodes CDR1 MGHRA and CDR2 YSYEKL. The DNA of the CDR3 is TGCGCCAGCAGCCAAGAGGGTCGGAGGGCCGGAGGGGAGCTGTTTTTT. It codes for CASSQEGRRAGGELFF.

This rearrangement joins TRBV9 to TRBJ2-7; maybe TRBD2 (6 bases). The CDR3 spans 16 residues. V was trimmed by 4 bases and J by 6 bases, leaving 23 bases between them. CDR1 and CDR2 from the germline V gene are SGDLS and YYNGEE. CDR3 loop: CASSPGAAGLLLEQYF. The DNA for the CDR3 is TGTGCCAGCAGCCCTGGGGCAGCCGGACTACTACTCGAGCAGTACTTC.

This clone has only one observation. The V gene is TRBV29-1, the J gene TRBJ2-7, with 7 bases fitting TRBD1. V was pared by 6 bases and J by 4 bases, with 6 bases of the junction left unmatched. The CDR3 runs 12 residues. Germline CDR1 reads SQVTM; CDR2 reads ANQGSEA. For the CDR3, the DNA is TGCAGCGTCGGGACAGTTTCGTACGAGCAGTACTTC. This translates into CSVGTVSYEQYF.

As regards this clone: One end of the junction does not line up with germline, which may come from a read error. The chain's CDR3 is CTSSLGQGNTIYF. CDR3 nucleotides: TGTACCAGCAGCTTAGGGCAGGGGAACACCATATATTTT. The chain joins TRBV5-6 to TRBJ1-3; perhaps TRBD1 as D (6 bases). This CDR3 has 13 residues. From germline, CDR1 is SGHDT and CDR2 YYEEEE.

The chain is built from TRBV5-8 and TRBJ1-5, with D possibly being TRBD1 (6 bases). Germline V gene data show CDR1 as SGHTS and CDR2 as YDEGEE. The germline V and J ends were trimmed by 9 bases and 2 bases, with 18 bases remaining between them. This CDR3 is built from 15 residues. The CDR3 loop reads CATLRRGGGNQPQHF. CDR3 sequence (DNA): TGTGCCACCCTCCGACGAGGGGGGGGCAATCAGCCCCAGCATTTT.

This chain links TRBV29-1 with TRBJ1-1; 7 nucleotides agree with TRBD1. Per germline, CDR1 SQVTM and CDR2 ANQGSEA. The length of the CDR3 is 14 residues. V trimming: 4 bases; J trimming: 5 bases; junction bases outside the gene matches: 10. CDR3 protein: CSVAEGAFGTEAFF. CDR3 DNA: TGCAGCGTTGCGGAGGGGGCATTTGGGACTGAAGCTTTCTTT.

The chain employs TRBV13 and TRBJ2-7, with 9 bases that match TRBD2. The CDR3 loop spans 14 amino acids. The trim removed 6 bases at V and 3 bases at J, leaving 6 bases unmatched. Germline CDR1 reads PRHDT; CDR2 reads FYEKMQ (reference sequence). The CDR3 DNA reads TGTGCCAGCAGGGACGGCGGGAGGGGCTACGAGCAGTACTTC. Translated, it gives CASRDGGRGYEQYF.

J is TRBJ2-7 and V is TRBV7-8; D is uncertain. The germline V and J ends were trimmed by 4 bases and 2 bases, with 15 bases remaining between them. The CDR3 covers 15 residues. Germline CDR1 is SGHVS and CDR2 is FQNEAQ. As DNA, the CDR3 is TGTGCCAGCAGCTCTCGGCAAGCGTCCCCCTACGAGCAGTACTTC. Encoded protein: CASSSRQASPYEQYF.

This clone showed up just once. The rearrangement uses TRBV10-1 and TRBJ1-5, with 9 bases fitting TRBD1. V gave up 6 bases and J gave up 4 bases; unmatched junction bases: 13. This CDR3 is 17 amino acids long. Germline values: CDR1 WNHNN, CDR2 SYGVQD (reference sequence). CDR3 loop: CASRGQGPPLANQPQHF. DNA of the CDR3: TGCGCCAGCAGGGGACAGGGACCCCCTTTAGCAAATCAGCCCCAGCATTTT.

The chain joins TRBV4-1 to TRBJ1-1; 7 bases match TRBD1. The CDR3 totals 17 residues. The junction had 9 bases not matched to a gene; V was cut back by 0 bases and J by 2 bases. CDR1 MGHRA and CDR2 YSYEKL come from the germline V gene. The CDR3 nucleotides read TGCGCCAGCAGCCAAGACCCCCCCCAGGGGGTAAACACTGAAGCTTTCTTT. Its translation: CASSQDPPQGVNTEAFF.

J is TRBJ1-5 and V is TRBV27; D ambiguous. The CDR3 sequence is 15 residues long. Germline V gene data show CDR1 as MNHEY and CDR2 as SMNVEV (reference sequence). Trimming removed 3 bases at V and 0 bases at J, with 9 bases between. CDR3 sequence: CASSFTVGSNQPQHF. CDR3 sequence (DNA): TGTGCCAGCAGTTTTACGGTGGGTAGCAATCAGCCCCAGCATTTT.

V gene TRBV27 combines with J gene TRBJ2-7; 8 positions match TRBD2. The germline V gene has CDR1 MNHEY and CDR2 SMNVEV (reference sequence). V shed 5 bases and J 0 bases; nucleotides not matched to a gene: 15. This CDR3 spans 18 amino acids. In DNA form, the CDR3 reads TGTGCCAGCAGTCCCCCCCGGATTAGCGGGATCTTCTCCTACGAGCAGTACTTC. It is translated as CASSPPRISGIFSYEQYF.

The gene calls are TRBV7-9 and TRBJ2-3; 12 bases agree with TRBD2. Germline CDR1 and CDR2: SEHNR and FQNEAQ (reference sequence). J was trimmed by 4 bases and V by 4 bases; bases with no gene match: 6. This CDR3 is built from 16 residues. The CDR3 DNA sequence: TGTGCCAGCAGCTCCTACCTAGCGGGAGGGCCAGATACGCAGTATTTT. Translated, it gives CASSSYLAGGPDTQYF.

V and J are TRBV11-2 and TRBJ2-5; 13 nucleotides align to TRBD2. V shed 4 bases and J 3 bases; nucleotides not matched to a gene: 11. The germline gives CDR1 SGHAT, CDR2 FQNNGV. CDR3 size: 18 residues. The CDR3 DNA reads as TGTGCCAGCAGCTCCGCTCAACTAGCGGGAGGGATCAAAGAGACCCAGTACTTC. Amino acid sequence: CASSSAQLAGGIKETQYF.

The chain has TRBV29-1 and TRBJ2-7; D is possibly TRBD2 (5 bases). Between the trimmed V and J ends, which lost 0 bases and 4 bases, there was a span of 16 bases. CDR1 SQVTM and CDR2 ANQGSEA come from the germline V gene. CDR3 length: 15 amino acids. For the CDR3, the DNA is TGCAGCGTTGAAGATCCGGACTCGCTAGGGTACGAGCAGTACTTC. Translating gives CSVEDPDSLGYEQYF.

The chain links TRBV5-5 to TRBJ1-2; D possibly corresponds to TRBD1 (6 bases). The CDR3 runs 15 residues. The V end lost 4 bases, the J end lost 2 bases, and 15 bases lay between the germline ends. Germline lookup yields CDR1 SGHKS and CDR2 YYEKEE (reference sequence). This chain's CDR3 is CASSLDTGSNYGYTF. The CDR3 DNA reads as TGTGCCAGCAGCCTAGACACAGGGTCCAACTATGGCTACACCTTC.

The chain has TRBV5-1 and TRBJ2-1; TRBD2 matches at 11 bases. The CDR3 consists of 16 residues. Per germline, CDR1 SGHRS and CDR2 YFSETQ. V lost 3 bases and J lost 4; bases outside the gene matches: 6. The CDR3 nucleotides read TGCGCCAGCAGCTCTCTAGCGGGAGGTGCGTACAATGAGCAGTTCTTC. Translated, it gives CASSSLAGGAYNEQFF. Variable domain in full (rest from reference TRBV5-1 and TRBJ2-1): KAGVTQTPRYLIKTRGQQVTLSCSPISGHRSVSWYQQTPGQGLQFLFEYFSETQRNKGNFPGRFSGRQFSNSRSEMNVSTLELGDSALYLCASSSLAGGAYNEQFFGPGTRLTVL.

The chain combines TRBV6-1 with TRBJ2-7, with D maybe TRBD1 (8 bases). The germline CDR1 and CDR2 sequences are MNHNS and SASEGT. This CDR3 spans 14 amino acids. V lost 4 bases and J 3 bases, leaving 13 bases between the germline ends. DNA for the CDR3: TGTGCCAGCAGTGGCACAGGGGGGGACTACGAGCAGTACTTC. This sequence encodes CASSGTGGDYEQYF.

The rearrangement joins TRBV4-1 to TRBJ1-1, with 7 bases lining up with TRBD1. In germline, CDR1 is MGHRA, CDR2 YSYEKL. The CDR3 runs to 14 residues. J gave up 3 bases and V 2 bases, and 3 bases lay outside the gene matches. The CDR3 loop is CASSQTTGDTEAFF. DNA for the CDR3: TGCGCCAGCAGCCAAACTACAGGGGACACTGAAGCTTTCTTT.

The J gene is TRBJ1-1, the V gene TRBV5-4, with no clear D. The CDR3 is 15 amino acids. Per germline, CDR1 SGHNT and CDR2 YYREEE (reference sequence). V was clipped by 4 bases and J by 0 bases, with 13 bases between them. CDR3 sequence reads: CASSRTGKMNTEAFF. For the CDR3, the DNA is TGTGCCAGCAGCCGAACGGGTAAAATGAACACTGAAGCTTTCTTT. The whole variable domain, remainder taken from reference TRBV5-4 and TRBJ1-1, is ETGVTQSPTHLIKTRGQQVTLRCSSQSGHNTVSWYQQALGQGPQFIFQYYREEENGRGNFPPRFSGLQFPNYSSELNVNALELDDSALYLCASSRTGKMNTEAFFGQGTRLTVV.

The V and J genes are TRBV5-6 and TRBJ1-1; D uncertain. CDR3 size: 13 residues. Germline V gene sequence: CDR1 SGHDT, CDR2 YYEEEE. Deletions cut 0 bases from V and 1 base from J, with 4 bases between. CDR3 in amino acids: CASSLGANTEAFF. The CDR3, as DNA: TGTGCCAGCAGCTTGGGGGCGAACACTGAAGCTTTCTTT. The full variable domain, in which reference TRBV5-6 and TRBJ1-1 provide the parts outside the CDR3, is DAGVTQSPTHLIKTRGQQVTLRCSPKSGHDTVSWYQQALGQGPQFIFQYYEEEERQRGNFPDRFSGHQFPNYSSELNVNALLLGDSALYLCASSLGANTEAFFGQGTRLTVV.

The chain carries TRBV19 and TRBJ2-7; perhaps TRBD1 as D (6 bases). Germline CDR1 and CDR2: LNHDA and SQIVND (reference sequence). CDR3 size: 15 residues. Trimming cost V 3 bases and J 2 bases, with 14 bases left between them. CDR3 nucleotide sequence: TGTGCCAGTAGTATCTTCGCAGGGGCGGCCTACGAGCAGTACTTC. This codes for CASSIFAGAAYEQYF.

CDR3 sequence reads: CASLTKNTGELFF. DNA for the CDR3: TGTGCCTCCTTAACGAAGAACACCGGGGAGCTGTTTTTT. The V gene is TRBV6-1, the J gene TRBJ2-2; D unclear. The length of the CDR3 is 13 residues. In germline, CDR1 is MNHNS, CDR2 SASEGT. V lost 11 bases and J lost 1, with 11 bases in between.

The chain employs TRBV28 and TRBJ2-7; D gene unclear. CDR3 size: 15 residues. Per the germline V gene, CDR1 is MDHEN and CDR2 is SYDVKM. V was trimmed by 1 base and J by 5 bases, leaving 15 bases between them. As DNA, the CDR3 is TGTGCCAGCAGTTTATTTGGTGGGGTGGAAAACGAGCAGTACTTC. Residues: CASSLFGGVENEQYF.

The V gene is TRBV28, the J gene TRBJ1-4; 9 bases are a match to TRBD1. This CDR3 region has 16 residues. The V segment lost 6 bases and the J segment 8 bases; nucleotides outside the gene matches: 13. Germline values: CDR1 MDHEN, CDR2 SYDVKM. The CDR3: CASSPAPDRGGEKLFF. The CDR3 DNA is TGTGCCAGCAGCCCCGCCCCGGACAGGGGTGGAGAAAAACTGTTTTTT.

The V call is TRBV28, the J call TRBJ1-1; D is possibly TRBD1 (5 bases). Per the germline V gene, CDR1 is MDHEN and CDR2 is SYDVKM. The CDR3 runs 17 residues. V dropped 1 base and J dropped 5 bases, with 20 bases sitting between them. CDR3 DNA sequence: TGTGCCAGCAGTTTATCCTACGTGGTAGGGGAGGAGACTGAAGCTTTCTTT. Translated: CASSLSYVVGEETEAFF.